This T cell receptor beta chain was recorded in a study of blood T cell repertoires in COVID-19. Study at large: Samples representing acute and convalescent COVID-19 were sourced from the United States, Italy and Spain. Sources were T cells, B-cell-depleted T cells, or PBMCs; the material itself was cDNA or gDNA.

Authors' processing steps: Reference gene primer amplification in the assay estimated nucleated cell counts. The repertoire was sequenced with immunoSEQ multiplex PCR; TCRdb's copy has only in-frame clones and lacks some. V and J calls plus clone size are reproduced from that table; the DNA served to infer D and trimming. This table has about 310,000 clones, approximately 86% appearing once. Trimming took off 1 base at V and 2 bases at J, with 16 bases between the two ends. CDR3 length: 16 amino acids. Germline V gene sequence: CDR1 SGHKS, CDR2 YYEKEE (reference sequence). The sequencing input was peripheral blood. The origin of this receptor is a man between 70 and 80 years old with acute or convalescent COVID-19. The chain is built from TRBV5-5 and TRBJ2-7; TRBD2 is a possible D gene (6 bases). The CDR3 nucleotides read TGTGCCAGCAGCTTGTCTGGTCTAGCGAAAACCTACGAGCAGTACTTC. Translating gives CASSLSGLAKTYEQYF. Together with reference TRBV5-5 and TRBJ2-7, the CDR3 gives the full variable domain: DAGVTQSPTHLIKTRGQQVTLRCSPISGHKSVSWYQQVLGQGPQFIFQYYEKEERGRGNFPDRFSARQFPNYSSELNVNALLLGDSALYLCASSLSGLAKTYEQYFGPGTRLTVT.